This TCR beta chain comes out of a study of sequential checkpoint blockade in melanoma. Study details: After both sequences, patients received maintenance nivolumab.

Germline-derived CDR1 and CDR2 are MGHRA and YSYEKL. The CDR3 length is 15 residues. Deletions cut 4 bases from V and 6 bases from J, with 17 bases between. Treatment in this sample: randomized to nivolumab then ipilimumab (arm A) or the reverse (arm B). From thawed PBMCs, live CD3+CD8+ cells negative for CD19 and CD56 were sorted. Generated by immunoSEQ multiplex PCR, the TCRdb table keeps only in-frame clones and is missing some. The sample includes 20,000 or so clones, about two thirds of them seen just once. Here the sequenced sample was CD8+ T cells sorted from blood (inferred from file names), taken from a patient given nivolumab and ipilimumab in sequence. This chain connects TRBV4-1 to TRBJ2-3, with D perhaps TRBD1 (6 bases). This receptor was identified in a human donor with melanoma. The DNA for the CDR3 is TGCGCCAGCAGCCTAACAGGGAGCGAGGCGGATACGCAGTATTTT. This sequence encodes CASSLTGSEADTQYF.